Below, 13 T cell receptor beta chains from the same sample are listed, as sequenced in a study of T cell responses to AZD1222 COVID-19 vaccine. Sequencing was performed with immunoSEQ multiplex PCR; in TCRdb, only in-frame clones are kept and a portion is missing. The table records 120,000 or so clones, about nine tenths of them present only once. The sample here was peripheral blood, taken on day 0 of AZD1222 vaccination. The receptors were sampled from an adult in good health.

This rearrangement joins TRBV6-5 to TRBJ2-7, with D possibly TRBD1 on 6 matching bases. Trimming took 0 bases from V and 3 from J, leaving 9 bases between them. CDR1 and CDR2 (germline): MNHEY, SVGAGI. The CDR3 sequence is 14 residues long. In nucleotides, the CDR3 is TGTGCCAGCAGTTACTCTGGACAGCTCTACGAGCAGTACTTC. Its protein product is CASSYSGQLYEQYF.

The chain employs TRBV6-5 and TRBJ2-7, with a weak D call TRBD1 (5 bases). This CDR3 region has 14 residues. V dropped 7 bases and J dropped 0 bases, with 13 bases sitting between them. CDR1 and CDR2 from the germline V gene are MNHEY and SVGAGI. CDR3 protein: CASTPFRVSYEQYF. Here the CDR3 DNA reads TGTGCCAGCACCCCTTTCAGGGTCTCCTACGAGCAGTACTTC.

The rearrangement joins TRBV10-2 to TRBJ1-5; D is undetermined. The CDR3 extends over 12 amino acids. The germline V gene has CDR1 WSHSY and CDR2 SAAADI. V lost 6 bases, J lost 3 bases, and 6 bases lay in between. The CDR3 nucleotides read TGCGCCAGCAGGGATCTCAATCAGCCCCAGCATTTT. The encoded protein is CASRDLNQPQHF.

This rearrangement joins TRBV5-5 to TRBJ2-6; D gene ambiguous. This CDR3 is built from 15 residues. CDR1 SGHKS and CDR2 YYEKEE come from the germline V gene (reference sequence). V gave up 0 bases and J gave up 1 base, with 5 bases separating them. The CDR3 DNA reads as TGTGCCAGCAGCTTGGCCGGGTCTGGGGCCAACGTCCTGACTTTC. It yields the protein CASSLAGSGANVLTF.

J is TRBJ1-4 and V is TRBV19, with D possibly TRBD1 on 5 matching bases. CDR1 and CDR2 from the germline V gene are LNHDA and SQIVND (reference sequence). The CDR3 consists of 15 residues. The ends were cut back, 6 bases at V and 8 bases at J, with 19 bases in the middle. CDR3 amino acids: CASSIQGRRIEKLFF. The CDR3 bases are TGTGCCAGTAGCATCCAGGGTAGAAGGATAGAAAAACTGTTTTTT.

V and J are TRBV5-1 and TRBJ2-1; D is ambiguous. The germline gives CDR1 SGHRS, CDR2 YFSETQ. V was trimmed by 0 bases and J by 7 bases, leaving 8 bases between them. This CDR3 region has 13 residues. The CDR3 is CASSLGDRNEQFF. DNA of the CDR3: TGCGCCAGCAGCTTGGGTGATAGGAATGAGCAGTTCTTC.

The CDR3 nucleotides are TGTGCCAGCAGCTTGGGACAGGGGGTAGCTGAAGCTTTCTTT. This codes for CASSLGQGVAEAFF. The chain is built from TRBV5-4 and TRBJ1-1; 9 bases fit TRBD1. The trim removed 0 bases at V and 6 bases at J, leaving 3 bases unmatched. The CDR3 consists of 14 residues. The V gene's germline CDR1 is SGHNT and CDR2 YYREEE (reference sequence).

This chain uses TRBV11-1 with TRBJ1-5, with unresolved D. Between the trimmed V and J ends, which lost 5 bases and 2 bases, there was a span of 7 bases. The germline CDR1 and CDR2 sequences are SGHAT and FQDESV (reference sequence). CDR3 size: 13 residues. CDR3 bases: TGTGCCAGCAGCCTGAGGGGCAATCAGCCCCAGCATTTT. Encoded protein: CASSLRGNQPQHF.

This clone showed up just once. V is TRBV28 and J is TRBJ1-3; possibly TRBD1 for D (5 bases). V was shortened by 8 bases and J by 4 bases, with 15 bases between the two germline ends. Germline V gives CDR1 MDHEN, CDR2 SYDVKM. The CDR3 totals 14 residues. For the CDR3, the DNA is TGTGCCAGCTTTAGGGGCTCGTGGGGAAACACCATATATTTT. Translation: CASFRGSWGNTIYF. The variable domain in full, completed from reference TRBV28 and TRBJ1-3, reads DVKVTQSSRYLVKRTGEKVFLECVQDMDHENMFWYRQDPGLGLRLIYFSYDVKMKEKGDIPEGYSVSREKKERFSLILESASTNQTSMYLCASFRGSWGNTIYFGEGSWLTVV.

The gene calls are TRBV21-1 and TRBJ1-5; the table's D call, TRBD1, was not checked against the DNA. TRBV21-1 is given as a pseudogene. The CDR3 totals 20 residues. The CDR3 reads CASSKWGTINGLYSNQPQHF. The CDR3 coding sequence is TGTGCCAGCAGCAAATGGGGCACGATAAATGGATTATATAGCAATCAGCCCCAGCATTTT.

This sequence joins TRBV7-6 and TRBJ2-2, with 8 positions matching TRBD2. The CDR3 contains 16 residues. Germline V gene lookup returns CDR1 SGHVS and CDR2 FNYEAQ. With V trimmed by 8 bases and J by 0 bases, 8 bases remained unmatched. The CDR3: CASGGGRKANTGELFF. DNA of the CDR3: TGTGCCAGCGGCGGGGGGAGAAAAGCGAACACCGGGGAGCTGTTTTTT.

The chain employs TRBV30 and TRBJ1-1; D is undetermined. The CDR3 extends over 13 amino acids. Per germline, CDR1 GTSNPN and CDR2 SVGIG (reference sequence). V was clipped by 3 bases and J by 2 bases, with 10 bases between them. DNA of the CDR3: TGTGCCTGGAGGGGTGACACAAACACTGAAGCTTTCTTT. Its protein is CAWRGDTNTEAFF.

The V gene is TRBV7-9, the J gene TRBJ2-7, with 10 nucleotides matching TRBD1. CDR3 length equals 19 residues. J lost 0 bases, V lost 5 bases, and 16 bases had no gene match. The germline gives CDR1 SEHNR, CDR2 FQNEAQ (reference sequence). CDR3 DNA sequence: TGTGCCAGCAGCCTCCCACAAGGCCGGACAGGGGGAAGCTCCTACGAGCAGTACTTC. Its protein is CASSLPQGRTGGSSYEQYF.